This is a list of T cell receptor beta chains from one sample in a study of cytomegalovirus exposure and HLA in healthy donors. Some clones are missing from TCRdb's copy, which holds only in-frame ones; the method was immunoSEQ multiplex PCR. In the table there are 55,000 to 80,000 clones, around 64% of which are singletons. The material sequenced was PBMCs. These receptor sequences come from a man between 35 and 55 years old in good health and CMV-seropositive. Both conserved end residues are trimmed from each CDR3. D genes are given only for firm matches.

j_call: TRBJ2-4
d_call: TRBD1
v_call: TRBV7-8
cdr3_aa: ASSLEETGRDIQY

j_call: TRBJ1-1
d_call: -
v_call: TRBV12-5
cdr3_aa: ASGLREYTEAF

j_call: TRBJ2-3
d_call: -
v_call: TRBV14
cdr3_aa: ASSQEWAASFSSTDTQY

j_call: TRBJ1-4
d_call: -
v_call: TRBV4-3
cdr3_aa: ASSQDRAGTYSTNEKLF

j_call: TRBJ1-5
d_call: -
v_call: TRBV27
cdr3_aa: ASSPGINSNQPQH

j_call: -
d_call: -
v_call: TRBV18
cdr3_aa: ASSDRTGSGNTIY

j_call: TRBJ2-3
d_call: TRBD2
v_call: TRBV6-5
cdr3_aa: ASSGLAGGPDTQY

j_call: TRBJ2-2
d_call: -
v_call: TRBV21-1
cdr3_aa: ASSRGGAGELF

j_call: TRBJ1-4
d_call: TRBD1
v_call: TRBV6-1
cdr3_aa: ASSESGTGGEKLF

j_call: TRBJ1-1
d_call: TRBD1
v_call: TRBV6-6
cdr3_aa: ASSLGQGANTEAF

j_call: TRBJ1-4
d_call: -
v_call: TRBV5-1
cdr3_aa: ASSSYGATNEKLF

j_call: TRBJ2-1
d_call: TRBD2
v_call: TRBV6-4
cdr3_aa: ASSEVAGGPGEQF

j_call: TRBJ2-3
d_call: TRBD2
v_call: TRBV6-4
cdr3_aa: ASSDSMSGGADTQY

j_call: TRBJ2-7
d_call: -
v_call: TRBV6-6
cdr3_aa: ASSPDRSSSYGQY

j_call: -
d_call: TRBD2
v_call: TRBV4-2
cdr3_aa: ASSQGGTSGLYSYEQY

j_call: TRBJ1-1
d_call: TRBD1
v_call: TRBV19
cdr3_aa: ASNTGGRGAF

j_call: TRBJ1-3
d_call: -
v_call: TRBV19
cdr3_aa: ASSIPLFGNTIY

j_call: TRBJ2-7
d_call: TRBD1
v_call: TRBV2
cdr3_aa: ASSRDSYYEQY

j_call: TRBJ1-1
d_call: -
v_call: TRBV5-1
cdr3_aa: ASSLEPNTEAF

j_call: TRBJ1-1
d_call: -
v_call: TRBV19
cdr3_aa: ASRRQLLNTEAF

j_call: TRBJ1-5
d_call: -
v_call: TRBV14
cdr3_aa: ASSQAGDQPQH

j_call: TRBJ1-1
d_call: -
v_call: TRBV6-6
cdr3_aa: ASSRAGTPTEAF

j_call: TRBJ1-1
d_call: -
v_call: TRBV11-2
cdr3_aa: ASSYTTGGTEAF

j_call: TRBJ2-7
d_call: -
v_call: TRBV4-1
cdr3_aa: ASNNPGASYEQY

j_call: TRBJ2-5
d_call: -
v_call: TRBV10-3
cdr3_aa: AISESRAPLQETQY

j_call: TRBJ2-7
d_call: TRBD1
v_call: TRBV19
cdr3_aa: ASSTLGQGGKEQY

j_call: TRBJ2-7
d_call: TRBD2
v_call: TRBV6-6
cdr3_aa: ASSYSGTRREQY

j_call: TRBJ1-1
d_call: -
v_call: TRBV7-9
cdr3_aa: ASSFSTAATEAF

j_call: TRBJ1-2
d_call: TRBD1
v_call: TRBV30
cdr3_aa: ASEQGTYGYT

j_call: TRBJ2-1
d_call: -
v_call: TRBV9
cdr3_aa: ASSGDNEQF

j_call: -
d_call: -
v_call: TRBV13
cdr3_aa: ASSYSNEQY

j_call: TRBJ2-3
d_call: -
v_call: TRBV4-1
cdr3_aa: ASSQDLEGASTDTQY

j_call: TRBJ1-5
d_call: -
v_call: TRBV7-9
cdr3_aa: ASSLREAQPQH

j_call: TRBJ2-7
d_call: -
v_call: TRBV4-2
cdr3_aa: ASSDMSLGQSYEQY

j_call: TRBJ2-2
d_call: -
v_call: TRBV9
cdr3_aa: ASTTPSEEIGELF

j_call: TRBJ2-5
d_call: TRBD2
v_call: TRBV5-4
cdr3_aa: ASSLRPGGGETQY

j_call: TRBJ2-5
d_call: TRBD1
v_call: TRBV10-1
cdr3_aa: ASSEEGAQETQY

j_call: TRBJ1-6
d_call: -
v_call: TRBV14
cdr3_aa: ASSPSQGRRKDSPLH

j_call: TRBJ2-5
d_call: -
v_call: TRBV4-1
cdr3_aa: ASSQVDSGSETQY

j_call: TRBJ1-5
d_call: TRBD1
v_call: TRBV4-1
cdr3_aa: ASSQQRTGRNQPQH

j_call: TRBJ2-7
d_call: TRBD2
v_call: TRBV6-1
cdr3_aa: ASAGYAGVYEQY

j_call: TRBJ1-1
d_call: TRBD1
v_call: TRBV30
cdr3_aa: AWSDRTNTEAF

j_call: TRBJ2-7
d_call: TRBD2
v_call: TRBV29-1
cdr3_aa: SAREGSYEQY

j_call: TRBJ2-2
d_call: -
v_call: TRBV9
cdr3_aa: ASSVRQSSTGELF

j_call: TRBJ1-3
d_call: -
v_call: TRBV29-1
cdr3_aa: SGLQDSGNTIY